This T cell receptor (beta chain) was sequenced for a study of T cells in Graves' hyperthyroidism and ophthalmopathy. This clonotype appeared many times. Diagnosis rested on symptoms, serum thyroxine and TRAb, thyroid ultrasound, and orbital computed tomography. RNA transcripts gave rise to amplified TCR beta CDR3 regions. First-round RT-PCR of the TCR CDR3 relied on the HTBI primer set. Via MiXCR, TCRdb re-called the multiplex PCR reads, giving one row per CDR3 protein. The sample lists approximately 590,000 distinct CDR3 sequences, around 16% occurring once. What was sequenced was blood. The sequence derives from a woman between 25 and 40 years old with Graves' hyperthyroidism.

The CDR3: CASSPSGREIGNTIYF. The CDR3 region has the DNA TGTGCCAGCAGCCCCTCGGGCAGGGAGATTGGAAACACCATATATTTT. The chain joins TRBV12-3 or TRBV12-4 to TRBJ1-3; the D gene is possibly TRBD1 (5 bases). Trimming shortened V by 6 bases and J by 3 bases, and 18 bases separated the two germline ends. The CDR3 totals 16 residues.